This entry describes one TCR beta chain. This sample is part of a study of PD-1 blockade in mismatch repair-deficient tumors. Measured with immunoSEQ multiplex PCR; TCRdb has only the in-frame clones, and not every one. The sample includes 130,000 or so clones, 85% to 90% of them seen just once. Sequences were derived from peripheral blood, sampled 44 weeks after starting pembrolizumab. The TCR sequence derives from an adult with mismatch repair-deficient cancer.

The CDR3 DNA is TGTGCCAGTAGTGAGGCCTATTGGAATCAGCCCCAGCATTTT. It encodes CASSEAYWNQPQHF. The rearrangement uses TRBV19 and TRBJ1-5, with D unclear. CDR3 size: 14 residues. CDR1 and CDR2 (germline): LNHDA, SQIVND (reference sequence). V lost 5 bases and J lost 4, with 12 bases in between.